The 12 T cell receptor beta chains below all came from one sample that was sequenced in a study of cytomegalovirus exposure and HLA in healthy donors. 13 Jbeta primers and 60 Vbeta primers were used for the PCR. Method: immunoSEQ multiplex PCR; TCRdb's copy keeps in-frame clones and lacks some. The data contain some 120,000 clones, more than 80% of them singletons. The sample was PBMCs. The receptors here all came from a man between 25 and 39 years old in good health and CMV-seropositive.

This chain uses TRBV29-1 with TRBJ1-2; D is unclear. The CDR3 contains 14 residues. Germline V gene lookup returns CDR1 SQVTM and CDR2 ANQGSEA. V lost 5 bases, J lost 4 bases, and 17 bases lay in between. The CDR3: CSVNGGVFGYGYTF. The CDR3 bases are TGCAGCGTTAACGGCGGGGTTTTCGGCTATGGCTACACCTTC. The full variable domain, with the rest looked up from reference TRBV29-1 and TRBJ1-2, is SAVISQKPSRDICQRGTSLTIQCQVDSQVTMMFWYRQQPGQSLTLIATANQGSEATYESGFVIDKFPISRPNLTFSTLTVSNMSPEDSSIYLCSVNGGVFGYGYTFGSGTRLTVV.

In the case of this clone: This sample also contains other DNA sequences that code for the same CDR3. The J gene is TRBJ1-2, the V gene TRBV14, with 9 bases fitting TRBD1. V trimming: 4 bases; J trimming: 3 bases; junction bases outside the gene matches: 0. Germline CDR1 is SGHDN and CDR2 is FVKESK. There are 13 residues in the CDR3. CDR3 sequence (DNA): TGTGCCAGCAGCCGGGACAGGGACTATGGCTACACCTTC. Protein product: CASSRDRDYGYTF.

V and J are TRBV5-1 and TRBJ2-2; the D gene is possibly TRBD1 (6 bases). CDR1 is SGHRS, CDR2 YFSETQ, per germline. V lost 2 bases and J 4 bases, leaving 15 bases between the germline ends. The CDR3 consists of 16 residues. CDR3 residues: CASSLYREGATGELFF. The CDR3 bases are TGCGCCAGCAGCTTATACAGGGAAGGGGCCACCGGGGAGCTGTTTTTT.

The chain is built from TRBV5-1 and TRBJ2-7; 9 bases align to TRBD1. The CDR3 length is 13 residues. V trimming: 4 bases; J trimming: 7 bases; junction bases outside the gene matches: 6. CDR1 is SGHRS, CDR2 YFSETQ, per germline. CDR3 sequence reads: CASSGDRGREQYF. CDR3 nucleotide sequence: TGCGCCAGCAGCGGAGACAGGGGGAGGGAGCAGTACTTC.

This chain uses TRBV2 with TRBJ2-7; weak D call: TRBD2 (5 bases). Germline CDR1 reads SNHLY; CDR2 reads FYNNEI. The CDR3 runs to 13 residues. Between the trimmed V and J ends, which lost 7 bases and 2 bases, there was a span of 12 bases. The CDR3 loop reads CASTRARTYEQYF. The CDR3, as DNA: TGTGCCAGCACGCGGGCGAGGACCTACGAGCAGTACTTC. Full variable domain (outside the CDR3, taken from reference TRBV2 and TRBJ2-7): EPEVTQTPSHQVTQMGQEVILRCVPISNHLYFYWYRQILGQKVEFLVSFYNNEISEKSEIFDDQFSVERPDGSNFTLKIRSTKLEDSAMYFCASTRARTYEQYFGPGTRLTVT.

CDR3 bases: TGTGCCAGCAGCTTCGGGGGACCTGGCTACACCTTC. Translation gives CASSFGGPGYTF. This sequence joins TRBV7-9 and TRBJ1-2, with D perhaps TRBD1 (5 bases). The germline CDR1 and CDR2 sequences are SEHNR and FQNEAQ (reference sequence). CDR3 size: 12 residues. V lost 3 bases to trimming and J lost 7 bases, with 9 bases between them.

This rearrangement joins TRBV2 to TRBJ2-7; TRBD1 matches at 10 bases. This CDR3 has 14 amino acids. CDR1 is SNHLY and CDR2 is FYNNEI in the germline V gene. Losses at the gene ends were 5 bases for V and 5 bases for J; bases not matched to a gene: 6. CDR3 loop: CASSYIGQGDEQYF. Written as DNA, the CDR3 is TGTGCCAGCAGTTACATCGGACAGGGGGACGAGCAGTACTTC.

The chain links TRBV2 to TRBJ1-1, with D perhaps TRBD1 (5 bases). In germline, CDR1 is SNHLY, CDR2 FYNNEI. V gave up 7 bases and J gave up 1 base, with 19 bases separating them. The CDR3 is 16 residues long. The CDR3 coding sequence is TGTGCCAGCAAGTTCATGGGGGAGGTCACGAACACTGAAGCTTTCTTT. This codes for CASKFMGEVTNTEAFF.

The table lists this clone with a few counts. The chain combines TRBV15 with TRBJ2-7, with unresolved D. This CDR3 is built from 13 residues. Germline values: CDR1 LNHNV, CDR2 YYDKDF (reference sequence). The germline V and J ends were trimmed by 3 bases and 1 base, with 7 bases remaining between them. This chain's CDR3 is CATSRASSYEQYF. CDR3 coding DNA: TGTGCCACCAGCAGGGCCTCATCCTACGAGCAGTACTTC.

The V and J genes are TRBV28 and TRBJ1-1, with TRBD1 matching over 7 bases. V lost 4 bases, J lost 7 bases, and 9 bases stayed unmatched. The V gene's germline CDR1 is MDHEN and CDR2 SYDVKM. The CDR3 totals 14 residues. CDR3 coding DNA: TGTGCCAGCAGTTCACCTCGGACAGGCCGTGAAGCTTTCTTT. It is translated as CASSSPRTGREAFF.

The J gene is TRBJ1-6, the V gene TRBV6-1; 9 nucleotides line up with TRBD1. The CDR3 is 14 residues long. V dropped 6 bases and J dropped 9; count of bases not matched to a gene: 6. Germline V gene sequence: CDR1 MNHNS, CDR2 SASEGT. CDR3 loop: CASRVQGAVSPLHF. Written as DNA, the CDR3 is TGTGCCAGCAGGGTACAGGGGGCTGTTTCACCCCTCCACTTT.

This chain links TRBV4-1 with TRBJ1-5, with D unresolved. The CDR3 covers 15 residues. Germline V CDR1 and CDR2: MGHRA, YSYEKL. V was trimmed by 3 bases and J by 1 base, leaving 10 bases between them. The CDR3 sequence is CASSQNSASNQPQHF. The CDR3 DNA is TGCGCCAGCAGCCAGAACTCAGCGAGCAATCAGCCCCAGCATTTT.